These 20 T cell receptor beta chains originate from one sample sequenced in a study of regulatory T cells in long-lasting Graves disease. Time point described: newly diagnosed GD, antithyroid drugs for less than 3 months. Isolated PBMC RNA provided the starting material for the TCR library. Both iRepertoire HTBI primers and Arm-PCR of CDR3 regions were used to build the TCR beta libraries. MiXCR was run by TCRdb on the multiplex PCR reads, yielding one entry per CDR3 protein. The sample lists approximately 310,000 distinct CDR3 sequences; 18% were seen once. The sequencing used peripheral blood mononuclear cells (PBMCs), collected at new diagnosis, from a patient treated with antithyroid drugs. These receptors were obtained from a female donor with Graves disease.

This clonotype was seen ten or more times. V is TRBV6-1 and J is TRBJ2-7, with TRBD2 matching over 8 bases. Trimming at V came to 5 bases and at J to 4 bases, leaving 10 bases not matched to a gene. The CDR3 length is 15 residues. CDR1 MNHNS and CDR2 SASEGT come from the germline V gene. The CDR3 DNA sequence: TGTGCCAGCAGTCCCTTCAGCGGGAGCGGGTACGAGCAGTACTTC. Translation: CASSPFSGSGYEQYF.

At least ten counts were recorded for this clonotype. The chain employs TRBV9 and TRBJ1-3; tentatively, D is TRBD1 (5 bases). This CDR3 has 14 residues. The V end lost 5 bases, the J end lost 2 bases, and 11 bases lay between the germline ends. Germline assignment: CDR1 SGDLS and CDR2 YYNGEE. CDR3 coding DNA: TGTGCCAGCAGACCAGGGTTCGCTGGAAACACCATATATTTT. This gives the protein CASRPGFAGNTIYF.

This chain joins TRBV12-3 or TRBV12-4 and TRBJ2-7; D possibly corresponds to TRBD2 (6 bases). V lost 5 bases and J 0 bases, leaving 20 bases between the germline ends. The CDR3 consists of 17 residues. CDR3 bases: TGTGCCAGCAGTCCCCACCTGTGGGCCGGGGGCTCCTACGAGCAGTACTTC. This gives the protein CASSPHLWAGGSYEQYF.

This clonotype was recorded at least ten times. A read error may explain this, as a much larger clone is one base away. The V and J genes are TRBV10-3 and TRBJ2-1, with TRBD2 matching over 12 bases. The length of the CDR3 is 17 residues. Germline V gene data show CDR1 as ENHRY and CDR2 as SYGVKD. As DNA, the CDR3 is TGTGCCGTCAGTGAGTTTCGGACTAGCGGGATTGACAATGAGCAGTTCTTC. Its translation: CAVSEFRTSGIDNEQFF.

As regards this clonotype: This CDR3 is missing its conserved last phenylalanine or tryptophan, likely due to a read error. The chain links TRBV12-3 or TRBV12-4 to TRBJ1-1; D is unclear. The V and J ends lost 3 bases and 1 base respectively, with 6 bases between them. This CDR3 is built from 13 residues. CDR3 residues: CASSFLRNTEAFL. CDR3 bases: TGTGCCAGCAGTTTCCTTAGGAACACTGAAGCTTTCCTT.

This clonotype was counted at least ten times. J is TRBJ1-4 and V is TRBV5-1; no clear D gene. Trimming stripped 7 bases from V and 0 bases from J, with 7 bases between. Germline values: CDR1 SGHRS, CDR2 YFSETQ. This CDR3 region has 13 residues. CDR3 amino acids: CASRTATNEKLFF. The CDR3 nucleotides are TGCGCCAGCCGGACGGCAACTAATGAAAAACTGTTTTTT.

Remarks on this clonotype: With a much larger clone just one base away, this may be a read error. The rearrangement uses TRBV28 and TRBJ2-3, with D maybe TRBD1 (5 bases). This CDR3 is built from 19 residues. CDR1 and CDR2 (germline): MDHEN, SYDVKM. Here the CDR3 reads CVSSLSPRVPRGGTDTQYF. The CDR3 bases are TGTGTCAGCAGTTTATCCCCCAGGGTTCCTAGGGGTGGCACAGATACGCAGTATTTT.

V is TRBV5-6 and J is TRBJ2-5, with 7 bases that match TRBD1. The CDR3 spans 15 residues. Looked up from germline, CDR1 is SGHDT and CDR2 is YYEEEE. Trimming cost V 2 bases and J 5 bases; bases outside gene matches: 9. This CDR3 is CASSFRRGGHETQYF. CDR3 DNA: TGTGCCAGCAGCTTTCGGAGAGGGGGCCACGAGACCCAGTACTTC.

This clonotype was recorded at least ten times. The J gene is TRBJ2-1, the V gene TRBV5-5, with 8 bases matching TRBD1. Germline V gene data show CDR1 as SGHKS and CDR2 as YYEKEE (reference sequence). Trimming removed 4 bases from V and 6 bases from J; junction bases left unmatched: 9. This CDR3 region has 15 residues. The CDR3 DNA follows: TGTGCCAGCAGCCGCGTCGGCACAGGGGGCAATGAGCAGTTCTTC. Amino acids: CASSRVGTGGNEQFF.

As for this clonotype: A clone one base away is much larger, so this may be a read error. The chain has TRBV19 and TRBJ1-2; perhaps TRBD1 as D (5 bases). The length of the CDR3 is 13 residues. Germline values: CDR1 LNHDA, CDR2 SQIVND (reference sequence). The CDR3 DNA sequence: TGTGCCAGTATTATAGAAACAGGCTATGGCTACACCTTC. Its translation is CASIIETGYGYTF.

This clonotype occurred a few times. This chain uses TRBV27 with TRBJ2-7; maybe TRBD1 (5 bases). Germline V CDR1 and CDR2: MNHEY, SMNVEV (reference sequence). The CDR3 consists of 15 residues. V was clipped by 5 bases and J by 2 bases, with 16 bases between them. The CDR3 nucleotides are TGTGCCAGCAGTCCCCAAATGACAGTCGCCTACGAGCAGTACTTC. It codes for CASSPQMTVAYEQYF.

This clonotype was detected many times. The chain couples TRBV7-8 to TRBJ2-2; TRBD2 agrees at 7 bases. The CDR3 is 16 amino acids. V gave up 7 bases and J gave up 0 bases; unmatched junction bases: 8. Germline CDR1 and CDR2: SGHVS and FQNEAQ. CDR3 nucleotides: TGTGCCAGCACAAGGGGAGGGCCGGCGAACACCGGGGAGCTGTTTTTT. As protein: CASTRGGPANTGELFF.

The chain joins TRBV29-1 to TRBJ2-7, with D tentatively TRBD1 (5 bases). There are 14 residues in the CDR3. Looked up from germline, CDR1 is SQVTM and CDR2 is ANQGSEA. V lost 4 bases to trimming and J lost 3 bases, with 16 bases between them. The CDR3 protein is CSVADAGLGYEQYF. DNA of the CDR3: TGCAGCGTTGCGGATGCAGGGCTGGGCTACGAGCAGTACTTC.

In its sample, this clonotype was seen a few times. This likely stems from a read error, as it lies one base from a far larger clone. The chain carries TRBV10-3 and TRBJ2-1; the match to TRBD1 covers 8 bases. The ends lost 6 bases at V and 4 bases at J; junction bases unmatched: 8. The CDR3 runs 15 residues. Germline V lookup: CDR1 ENHRY, CDR2 SYGVKD. This CDR3 is CAISGQGEGYNEQFF. The CDR3 DNA reads as TGTGCCATCAGCGGACAGGGCGAAGGATACAATGAGCAGTTCTTC.

The sample holds many counts of this clonotype. The rearrangement links TRBV30 to TRBJ1-1; D is undetermined. V dropped 5 bases and J dropped 1 base, with 14 bases sitting between them. The CDR3 loop spans 14 amino acids. Germline assignment: CDR1 GTSNPN and CDR2 SVGIG (reference sequence). The CDR3 loop reads CAWSWQRANTEAFF. CDR3 DNA sequence: TGTGCCTGGTCCTGGCAGCGGGCGAACACTGAAGCTTTCTTT. Drawing the rest from reference TRBV30 and TRBJ1-1, the complete variable domain is SQTIHQWPATLVQPVGSPLSLECTVEGTSNPNLYWYRQAAGRGLQLLFYSVGIGQISSEVPQNLSASRPQDRQFILSSKKLLLSDSGFYLCAWSWQRANTEAFFGQGTRLTVV.

This clonotype was recorded at least ten times. V gene TRBV27 combines with J gene TRBJ2-1, with TRBD2 matching over 7 bases. The J segment lost 1 base and the V segment lost 4 bases, leaving 7 bases of the junction unmatched. Germline V lookup: CDR1 MNHEY, CDR2 SMNVEV (reference sequence). The CDR3 runs to 16 residues. The CDR3 bases are TGTGCCAGCAGTTCTCTTCTAGCGGTTTCCTACAATGAGCAGTTCTTC. Its translation: CASSSLLAVSYNEQFF.

This clonotype was observed at least ten times. Here the CDR3 reads CASSILAGGWNEQFF. Here the CDR3 DNA reads TGTGCCAGTAGTATCCTAGCGGGAGGATGGAATGAGCAGTTCTTC. The gene calls are TRBV19 and TRBJ2-1; 11 nucleotides align to TRBD2. Trimming removed 3 bases from V and 7 bases from J; junction bases left unmatched: 5. CDR3 size: 15 residues. Per germline, CDR1 LNHDA and CDR2 SQIVND (reference sequence).

The CDR3 nucleotides are TGTGCCAGCAGTGAACTGCCGGACAGGGGGCGTTACGAGCAGTACTTC. It is translated as CASSELPDRGRYEQYF. J is TRBJ2-7 and V is TRBV28; 11 bases line up with TRBD1. This CDR3 region has 16 residues. Per the germline V gene, CDR1 is MDHEN and CDR2 is SYDVKM. Trimming removed 5 bases from V and 4 bases from J; junction bases left unmatched: 10.

This clonotype was seen many times. The chain employs TRBV12-3 or TRBV12-4 and TRBJ1-2; perhaps TRBD1 as D (5 bases). Trimming shortened V by 6 bases and J by 7 bases, and 12 bases separated the two germline ends. There are 12 residues in the CDR3. The CDR3 coding sequence is TGTGCCAGCAGCTGGAAGGGGTTTGGCTACACCTTC. It yields the protein CASSWKGFGYTF.

This chain joins TRBV6-1 and TRBJ1-4; D not certain. Trimming shortened V by 6 bases and J by 8 bases, and 19 bases separated the two germline ends. The CDR3 is made up of 15 amino acids. CDR1 MNHNS and CDR2 SASEGT come from the germline V gene. CDR3 nucleotide sequence: TGTGCCAGCAGAGGAACCCTCGGGATTCAGGAAAAACTGTTTTTT. This translates into CASRGTLGIQEKLFF.